Below, 13 T cell receptor beta chains from the same sample are listed, as sequenced in a study of T cells after yellow fever vaccination. TCRdb itself ran the 5' RACE reads through MiXCR, one entry per CDR3 protein. The profile shows approximately 550,000 distinct CDR3 sequences, approximately 21% of them singletons. The source material was PBMCs, sampled 15 days after the yellow fever booster vaccination. The receptors were sampled from a young man who received the YFV17D yellow fever vaccine.

The chain links TRBV7-2 to TRBJ2-1, with 10 bases that match TRBD2. V gave up 4 bases and J gave up 2 bases; unmatched junction bases: 5. CDR1 is SGHTA, CDR2 FQGNSA, per germline. This CDR3 comprises 16 residues. In nucleotides, the CDR3 is TGTGCCAGCAGCTCCTGGACTAGCGGCACCTACAATGAGCAGTTCTTC. Its protein is CASSSWTSGTYNEQFF.

The chain links TRBV29-1 to TRBJ2-7; D may be TRBD2 (5 bases). Germline-derived CDR1 and CDR2 are SQVTM and ANQGSEA. V lost 6 bases, J lost 5 bases, and 11 bases lay in between. This CDR3 is 11 amino acids long. Here the CDR3 reads CSVGARNEQYF. In DNA, the CDR3 is TGCAGCGTGGGAGCACGGAACGAGCAGTACTTC.

This clonotype was seen repeatedly, ten times or more. This chain uses TRBV20-1 with TRBJ1-5; possibly TRBD1 for D (5 bases). The CDR3 is made up of 15 amino acids. V lost 2 bases and J 7 bases, leaving 18 bases between the germline ends. Germline CDR1 reads DFQATT; CDR2 reads SNEGSKA (reference sequence). This CDR3 reads CSARNQRQLGQPQHF. CDR3 coding DNA: TGCAGTGCTAGAAATCAGAGACAGTTGGGACAGCCCCAGCATTTT.

V and J are TRBV29-1 and TRBJ2-3; 8 bases match TRBD2. Germline V gene data show CDR1 as SQVTM and CDR2 as ANQGSEA. V was pared by 4 bases and J by 4 bases, with 10 bases of the junction left unmatched. This CDR3 is built from 15 residues. The CDR3 region is CSVVGFSGDSDTQYF. In DNA form, the CDR3 reads TGCAGCGTTGTGGGGTTTAGCGGGGATTCAGATACGCAGTATTTT.

The chain uses TRBV29-1 and TRBJ2-3, with 10 bases identical to TRBD1. Unmatched junction bases numbered 5, after V lost 3 bases and J lost 5 bases. Germline V CDR1 and CDR2: SQVTM, ANQGSEA. This CDR3 region has 14 residues. CDR3 bases: TGCAGCGTTGAGTTGACAGGGGGCAGAGATACGCAGTATTTT. Translation: CSVELTGGRDTQYF.

This clonotype was seen a handful of times. The rearrangement uses TRBV27 and TRBJ1-5; TRBD1 matches at 11 bases. The CDR3 extends over 17 amino acids. Germline CDR1 MNHEY, CDR2 SMNVEV (reference sequence). V was clipped by 0 bases and J by 4 bases; unmatched bases: 5. CDR3 residues: CASSLSGTGGGNQPQHF. In DNA form, the CDR3 reads TGTGCCAGCAGTTTATCAGGGACAGGGGGTGGTAATCAGCCCCAGCATTTT.

The chain joins TRBV7-3 to TRBJ2-1; D uncertain. The CDR3 has 15 amino acids. Trimming took 7 bases from V and 4 from J, leaving 17 bases between them. CDR1 and CDR2 from the germline V gene are SGHTA and FQGTGA. The CDR3 spells CASTVRSAPYNEQFF. CDR3 DNA sequence: TGTGCCAGCACCGTACGGAGCGCCCCATACAATGAGCAGTTCTTC.

This clonotype occurred a few times. The chain carries TRBV20-1 and TRBJ2-5, with 12 bases lining up with TRBD2. CDR1 is DFQATT, CDR2 SNEGSKA, per germline (reference sequence). This CDR3 has 15 amino acids. V trimming: 5 bases; J trimming: 3 bases; junction bases outside the gene matches: 7. The CDR3 sequence is CSAQLGLAGKETQYF. The CDR3 DNA is TGCAGTGCTCAACTTGGACTAGCGGGAAAAGAGACCCAGTACTTC.

This clonotype was observed a handful of times. The chain uses TRBV10-3 and TRBJ1-1; no reliable D call. V was clipped by 8 bases and J by 1 base, with 14 bases between them. The germline CDR1 and CDR2 sequences are ENHRY and SYGVKD. The CDR3 totals 14 residues. This chain's CDR3 is CAIRPGPWNTEAFF. CDR3 sequence (DNA): TGTGCCATCCGACCAGGACCCTGGAACACTGAAGCTTTCTTT.

This clonotype was seen more than once but under ten times. This chain uses TRBV20-1 with TRBJ2-7; D remains ambiguous. The V end lost 5 bases, the J end lost 0 bases, and 11 bases lay between the germline ends. The CDR3 consists of 13 residues. From germline, CDR1 is DFQATT and CDR2 SNEGSKA (reference sequence). CDR3 nucleotides: TGCAGTGCTGGTTTGCGGAACTCCTACGAGCAGTACTTC. This encodes CSAGLRNSYEQYF.

The V gene is TRBV7-2, the J gene TRBJ2-7; D might be TRBD2 (5 bases). Looked up from germline, CDR1 is SGHTA and CDR2 is FQGNSA. The CDR3 extends over 15 amino acids. Trimming cost V 3 bases and J 1 base, with 13 bases left between them. For the CDR3, the DNA is TGTGCCAGCAGCTTGCGAGGGCACATTTCCTACGAGCAGTACTTC. This translates into CASSLRGHISYEQYF.

The genes are TRBV12-3 or TRBV12-4 and TRBJ2-7, with 9 bases fitting TRBD2. After removal of 4 bases from V and 11 bases from J, the junction contained 9 bases not matched to a gene. The CDR3 has 13 amino acids. In DNA form, the CDR3 reads TGTGCCAGCAGTTCGGGGCCGACTAGCGGAAAGTACTTC. Its protein product is CASSSGPTSGKYF.

This clonotype was detected a few times. The chain joins TRBV20-1 to TRBJ2-1; 10 bases line up with TRBD1. This CDR3 has 14 residues. V lost 6 bases and J lost 2; bases outside the gene matches: 4. From germline, CDR1 is DFQATT and CDR2 SNEGSKA (reference sequence). CDR3 DNA: TGCAGTGCCAGACAGGGGGCGGCCTACAATGAGCAGTTCTTC. This gives the protein CSARQGAAYNEQFF.